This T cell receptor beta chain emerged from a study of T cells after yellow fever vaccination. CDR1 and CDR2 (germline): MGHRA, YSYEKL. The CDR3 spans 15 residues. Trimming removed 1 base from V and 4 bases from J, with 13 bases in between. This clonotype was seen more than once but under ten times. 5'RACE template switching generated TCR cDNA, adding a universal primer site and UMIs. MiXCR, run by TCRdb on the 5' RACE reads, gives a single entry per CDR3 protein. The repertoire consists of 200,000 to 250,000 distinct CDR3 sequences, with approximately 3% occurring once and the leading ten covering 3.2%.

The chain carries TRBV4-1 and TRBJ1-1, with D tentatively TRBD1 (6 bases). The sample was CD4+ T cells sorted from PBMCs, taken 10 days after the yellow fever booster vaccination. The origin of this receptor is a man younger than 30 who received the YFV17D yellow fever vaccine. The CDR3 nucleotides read TGCGCCAGCAGCCAAGGTCGGGGGCGAGTCACTGAAGCTTTCTTT. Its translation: CASSQGRGRVTEAFF.